This section outlines one T cell receptor (beta chain) sequence together with its context. What was sequenced were expressed TCRB transcripts, since all of the isolated RNA had been reverse transcribed. Assay used: immunoSEQ multiplex PCR; TCRdb lists only in-frame clones, some missing. The data hold roughly 610,000 clones, with around 16% observed a single time. This sample is part of a study of beta chain features in type 1 diabetes. Germline loops: CDR1 MGHRA, CDR2 YSYEKL. V shed 6 bases, J shed 7 bases, and the junction held 16 bases outside the gene matches. The CDR3 runs to 17 residues. The V gene is TRBV4-1, the J gene TRBJ2-1, with TRBD2 identical over 9 bases. The TCR comes from a man between 18 and 35 years old in good health. Source material: naive CD4+ T cells from blood. CDR3 loop: CASRYLAGPTGGNEQFF. CDR3 coding DNA: TGCGCCAGCAGGTACCTAGCGGGACCCACGGGTGGAAATGAGCAGTTCTTC.